The source of this T cell receptor (beta chain) is a study of blood T cell repertoires in COVID-19. The method was immunoSEQ multiplex PCR; TCRdb's version includes in-frame clones alone and lacks a portion of them. The sample holds 120,000 to 150,000 clones, around 84% seen once. The clonotype comes from an older woman with acute or convalescent COVID-19. What was sequenced was peripheral blood.

The CDR3 DNA reads as TGTGCCAGCAACACGAGGCTAGCGGGGAAGGCAGATACGCAGTATTTT. This encodes CASNTRLAGKADTQYF. V and J are TRBV5-4 and TRBJ2-3, with 9 bases that match TRBD2. The CDR3 is made up of 16 amino acids. Germline-derived CDR1 and CDR2 are SGHNT and YYREEE (reference sequence). V dropped 6 bases and J dropped 4; count of bases not matched to a gene: 12.